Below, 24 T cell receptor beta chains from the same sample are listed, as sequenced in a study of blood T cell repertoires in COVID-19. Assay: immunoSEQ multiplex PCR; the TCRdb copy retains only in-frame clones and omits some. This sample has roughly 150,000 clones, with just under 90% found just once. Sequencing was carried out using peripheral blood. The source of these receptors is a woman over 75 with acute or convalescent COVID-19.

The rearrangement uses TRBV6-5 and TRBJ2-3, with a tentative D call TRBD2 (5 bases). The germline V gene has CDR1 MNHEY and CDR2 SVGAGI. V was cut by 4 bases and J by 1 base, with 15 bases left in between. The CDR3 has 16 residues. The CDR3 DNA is TGTGCCAGCAGTTCTCGGGGAACTACGGGCACAGATACGCAGTATTTT. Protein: CASSSRGTTGTDTQYF.

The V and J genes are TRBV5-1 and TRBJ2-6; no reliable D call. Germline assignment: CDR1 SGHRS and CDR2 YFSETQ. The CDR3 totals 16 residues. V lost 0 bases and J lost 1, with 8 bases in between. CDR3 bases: TGCGCCAGCAGCTTGGTAGCAGATTCTGGGGCCAACGTCCTGACTTTC. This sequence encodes CASSLVADSGANVLTF. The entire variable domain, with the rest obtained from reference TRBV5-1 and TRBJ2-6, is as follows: KAGVTQTPRYLIKTRGQQVTLSCSPISGHRSVSWYQQTPGQGLQFLFEYFSETQRNKGNFPGRFSGRQFSNSRSEMNVSTLELGDSALYLCASSLVADSGANVLTFGAGSRLTVL.

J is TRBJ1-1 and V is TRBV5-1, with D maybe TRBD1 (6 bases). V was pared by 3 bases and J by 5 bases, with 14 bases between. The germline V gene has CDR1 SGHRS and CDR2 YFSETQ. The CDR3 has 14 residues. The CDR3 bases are TGCGCCAGCAGCTCCGGACCGACAGGTACTGAAGCTTTCTTT. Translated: CASSSGPTGTEAFF. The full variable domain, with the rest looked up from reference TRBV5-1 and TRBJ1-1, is KAGVTQTPRYLIKTRGQQVTLSCSPISGHRSVSWYQQTPGQGLQFLFEYFSETQRNKGNFPGRFSGRQFSNSRSEMNVSTLELGDSALYLCASSSGPTGTEAFFGQGTRLTVV.

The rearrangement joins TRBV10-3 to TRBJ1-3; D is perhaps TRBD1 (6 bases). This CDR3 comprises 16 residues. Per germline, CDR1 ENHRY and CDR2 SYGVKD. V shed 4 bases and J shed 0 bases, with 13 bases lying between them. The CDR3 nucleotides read TGTGCCATCAGTGGTCACGGGACACGCTCTGGAAACACCATATATTTT. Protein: CAISGHGTRSGNTIYF.

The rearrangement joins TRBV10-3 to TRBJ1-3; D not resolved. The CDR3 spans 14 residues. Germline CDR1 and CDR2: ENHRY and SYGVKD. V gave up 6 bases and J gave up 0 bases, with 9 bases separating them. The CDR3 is CAIRGPNSGNTIYF. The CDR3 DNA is TGTGCCATCAGGGGCCCTAACTCTGGAAACACCATATATTTT.

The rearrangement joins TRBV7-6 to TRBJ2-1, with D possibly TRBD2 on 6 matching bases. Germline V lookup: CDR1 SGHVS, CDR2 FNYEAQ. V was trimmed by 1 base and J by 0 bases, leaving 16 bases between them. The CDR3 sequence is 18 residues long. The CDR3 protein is CASSLGGLGRSSYNEQFF. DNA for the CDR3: TGTGCCAGCAGCTTAGGCGGATTGGGGAGGAGCTCCTACAATGAGCAGTTCTTC.

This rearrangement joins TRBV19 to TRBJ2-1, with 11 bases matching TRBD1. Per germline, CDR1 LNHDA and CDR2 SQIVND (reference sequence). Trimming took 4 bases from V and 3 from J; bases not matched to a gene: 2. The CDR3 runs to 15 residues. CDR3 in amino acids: CASSKGQGGYNEQFF. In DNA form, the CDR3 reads TGTGCCAGTAGTAAGGGACAGGGGGGCTACAATGAGCAGTTCTTC. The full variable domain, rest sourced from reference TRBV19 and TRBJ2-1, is DGGITQSPKYLFRKEGQNVTLSCEQNLNHDAMYWYRQDPGQGLRLIYYSQIVNDFQKGDIAEGYSVSREKKESFPLTVTSAQKNPTAFYLCASSKGQGGYNEQFFGPGTRLTVL.

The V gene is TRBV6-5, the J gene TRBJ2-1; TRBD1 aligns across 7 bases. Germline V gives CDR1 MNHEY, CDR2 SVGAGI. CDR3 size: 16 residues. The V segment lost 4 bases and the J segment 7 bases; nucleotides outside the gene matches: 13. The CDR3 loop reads CASSFGDRALGNEQFF. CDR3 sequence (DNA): TGTGCCAGCAGTTTCGGCGACAGGGCGCTCGGTAATGAGCAGTTCTTC.

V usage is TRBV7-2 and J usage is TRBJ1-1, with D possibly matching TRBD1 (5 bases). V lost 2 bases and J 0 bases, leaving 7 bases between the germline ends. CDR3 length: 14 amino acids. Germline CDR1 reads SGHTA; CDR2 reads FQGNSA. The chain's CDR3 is CASSLRGMNTEAFF. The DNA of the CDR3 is TGTGCCAGCAGCTTAAGGGGAATGAACACTGAAGCTTTCTTT.

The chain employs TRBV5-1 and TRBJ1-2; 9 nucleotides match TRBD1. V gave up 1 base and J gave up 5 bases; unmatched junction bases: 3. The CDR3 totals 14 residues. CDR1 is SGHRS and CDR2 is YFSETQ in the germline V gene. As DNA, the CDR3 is TGCGCCAGCAGCTTGCCTGGACAGGGGTATGGCTACACCTTC. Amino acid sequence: CASSLPGQGYGYTF. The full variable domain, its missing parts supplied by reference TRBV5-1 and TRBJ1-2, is KAGVTQTPRYLIKTRGQQVTLSCSPISGHRSVSWYQQTPGQGLQFLFEYFSETQRNKGNFPGRFSGRQFSNSRSEMNVSTLELGDSALYLCASSLPGQGYGYTFGSGTRLTVV.

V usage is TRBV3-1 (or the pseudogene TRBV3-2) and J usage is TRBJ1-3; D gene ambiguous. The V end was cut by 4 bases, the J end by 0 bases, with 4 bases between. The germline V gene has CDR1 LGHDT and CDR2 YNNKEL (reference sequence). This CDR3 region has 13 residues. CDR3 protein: CASSLYSGNTIYF. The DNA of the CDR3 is TGTGCCAGCAGCCTATACTCTGGAAACACCATATATTTT.

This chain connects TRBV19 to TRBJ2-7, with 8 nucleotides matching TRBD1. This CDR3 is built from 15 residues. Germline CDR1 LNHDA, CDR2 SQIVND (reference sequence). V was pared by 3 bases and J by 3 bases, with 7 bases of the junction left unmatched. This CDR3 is CASSMGDRRGYEQYF. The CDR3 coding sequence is TGTGCCAGTAGTATGGGGGACAGGAGGGGCTACGAGCAGTACTTC.

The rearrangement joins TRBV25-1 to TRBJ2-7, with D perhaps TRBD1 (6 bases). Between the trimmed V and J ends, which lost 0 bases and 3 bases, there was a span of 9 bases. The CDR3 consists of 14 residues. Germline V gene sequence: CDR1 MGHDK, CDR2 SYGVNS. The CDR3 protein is CASSEYSGVYEQYF. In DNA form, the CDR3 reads TGTGCCAGCAGTGAATACTCAGGGGTCTACGAGCAGTACTTC.

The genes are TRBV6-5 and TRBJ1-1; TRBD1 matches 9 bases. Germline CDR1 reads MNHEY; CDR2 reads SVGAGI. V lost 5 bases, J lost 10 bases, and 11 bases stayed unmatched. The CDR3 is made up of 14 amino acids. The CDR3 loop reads CASSRRDRAIRAFF. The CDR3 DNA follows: TGTGCCAGCAGTAGACGGGACAGGGCCATAAGAGCTTTCTTT.

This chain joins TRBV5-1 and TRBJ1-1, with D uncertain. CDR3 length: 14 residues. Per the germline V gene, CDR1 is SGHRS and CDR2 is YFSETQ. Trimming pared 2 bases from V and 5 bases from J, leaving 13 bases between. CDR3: CASSFGPGKTEAFF. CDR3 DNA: TGCGCCAGCAGCTTTGGTCCAGGAAAGACTGAAGCTTTCTTT.

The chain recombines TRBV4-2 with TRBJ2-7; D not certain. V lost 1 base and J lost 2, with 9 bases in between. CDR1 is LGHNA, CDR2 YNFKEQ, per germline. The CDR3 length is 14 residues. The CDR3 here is CASSQVGRTYEQYF. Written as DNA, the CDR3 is TGTGCCAGCAGCCAAGTTGGCAGAACCTACGAGCAGTACTTC.

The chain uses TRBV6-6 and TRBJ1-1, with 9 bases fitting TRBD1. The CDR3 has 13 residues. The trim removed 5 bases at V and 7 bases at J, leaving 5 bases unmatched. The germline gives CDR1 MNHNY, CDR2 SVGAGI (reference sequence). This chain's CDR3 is CASSTRTGDEAFF. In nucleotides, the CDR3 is TGTGCCAGCAGTACCCGGACAGGGGATGAAGCTTTCTTT.

The CDR3 nucleotides read TGTGCCAGCTCACCGGACAGGCTACATGAAAAACTGTTTTTT. Translated, it gives CASSPDRLHEKLFF. The J gene is TRBJ1-4, the V gene TRBV18, with 7 bases lining up with TRBD1. V gave up 3 bases and J gave up 6 bases; unmatched junction bases: 4. CDR1 KGHSH and CDR2 LQKENI come from the germline V gene. The CDR3 is 14 residues long.

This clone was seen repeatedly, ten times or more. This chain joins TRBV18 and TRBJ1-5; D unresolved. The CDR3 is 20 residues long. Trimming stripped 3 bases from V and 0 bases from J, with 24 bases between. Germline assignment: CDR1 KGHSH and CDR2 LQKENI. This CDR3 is CASSPTVREETFFSNQPQHF. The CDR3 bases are TGTGCCAGCTCACCTACCGTCCGTGAGGAGACCTTTTTTAGCAATCAGCCCCAGCATTTT.

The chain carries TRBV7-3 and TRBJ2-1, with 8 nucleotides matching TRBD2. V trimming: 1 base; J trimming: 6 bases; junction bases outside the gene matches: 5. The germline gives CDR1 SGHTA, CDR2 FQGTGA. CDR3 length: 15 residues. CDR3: CASSLMSGGGNEQFF. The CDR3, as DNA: TGTGCCAGCAGCTTAATGAGCGGGGGCGGCAATGAGCAGTTCTTC. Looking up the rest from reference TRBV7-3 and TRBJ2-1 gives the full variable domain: GAGVSQTPSNKVTEKGKYVELRCDPISGHTALYWYRQSLGQGPEFLIYFQGTGAADDSGLPNDRFFAVRPEGSVSTLKIQRTERGDSAVYLCASSLMSGGGNEQFFGPGTRLTVL.

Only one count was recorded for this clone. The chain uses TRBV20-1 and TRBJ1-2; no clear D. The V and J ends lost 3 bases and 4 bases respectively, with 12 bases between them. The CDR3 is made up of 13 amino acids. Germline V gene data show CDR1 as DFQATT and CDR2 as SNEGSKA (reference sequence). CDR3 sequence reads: CSASTQVGYGYTF. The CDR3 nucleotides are TGCAGTGCTAGTACCCAGGTTGGCTATGGCTACACCTTC.

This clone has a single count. The CDR3 spells CASSFSRNTEAFF. As DNA, the CDR3 is TGCGCCAGCTCTTTTTCCCGGAACACTGAAGCTTTCTTT. The chain has TRBV5-1 and TRBJ1-1; no definite D call. Germline assignment: CDR1 SGHRS and CDR2 YFSETQ. This CDR3 is 13 amino acids long. Trimming shortened V by 7 bases and J by 1 base, and 11 bases separated the two germline ends.

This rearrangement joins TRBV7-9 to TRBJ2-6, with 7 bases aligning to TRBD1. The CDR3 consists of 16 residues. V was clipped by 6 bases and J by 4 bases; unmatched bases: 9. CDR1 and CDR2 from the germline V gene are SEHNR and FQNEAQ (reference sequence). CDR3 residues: CASSPRQGSGANVLTF. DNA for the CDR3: TGTGCCAGCAGTCCCCGACAGGGCTCAGGGGCCAACGTCCTGACTTTC.

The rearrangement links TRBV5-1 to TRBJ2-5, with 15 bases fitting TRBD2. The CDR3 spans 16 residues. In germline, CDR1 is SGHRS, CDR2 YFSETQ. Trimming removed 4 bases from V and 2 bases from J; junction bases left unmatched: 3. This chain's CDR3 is CASSTGLAGGQETQYF. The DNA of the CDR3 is TGCGCCAGCAGCACCGGACTAGCGGGGGGGCAAGAGACCCAGTACTTC. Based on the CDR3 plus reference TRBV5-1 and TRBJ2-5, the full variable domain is KAGVTQTPRYLIKTRGQQVTLSCSPISGHRSVSWYQQTPGQGLQFLFEYFSETQRNKGNFPGRFSGRQFSNSRSEMNVSTLELGDSALYLCASSTGLAGGQETQYFGPGTRLLVL.